This entry is about one T cell receptor (beta chain). The target antigen is unknown. CDR1 is SGHTA and CDR2 is FQGNSA in the germline V gene. The length of the CDR3 is 14 residues. V lost 5 bases and J lost 1, with 11 bases in between. Pools of viral peptides were used by the ViraFEST assay to expand antigen-specific CD4+ T cells ahead of sequencing. Following culture for under 12 days, CD4+ T cells were isolated. Participants completed two doses of the BNT162b2 or mRNA-1273 vaccine. About 2.2 million PBMC per well were cultured with 7.5 to 10 IU/ml IL-2 and 7.5 to 10 ug/ml peptides. These data belong to a study of vaccination effects on CD4 cells after COVID-19. Sequencing was performed with immunoSEQ multiplex PCR; in TCRdb, only in-frame clones are kept and a portion is missing. In the table there are roughly 16,000 clones, about 75% of which are singletons.

This sample comprised CD4+ T cells from PBMCs cultured with HCoV-NL63 spike peptides, obtained after COVID-19 vaccination. The sequence was obtained from a human donor who received a COVID-19 vaccine. The V gene is TRBV7-2, the J gene TRBJ1-1; D unclear. DNA of the CDR3: TGTGCCAGCAGCCCGGACGTCTCGAACACTGAAGCTTTCTTT. It translates to CASSPDVSNTEAFF.